A selection of T cell receptor beta chains follows, all from one sample in a study of shared clonotypes between healthy human individuals. Here immunoSEQ multiplex PCR was the method, and the copy in TCRdb shows in-frame clones only, minus some. The sample records around 2.1 million clones, 85% to 95% being singletons. Sequences were obtained from naive CD8+ T cells from PBMCs. These receptors were obtained from a man aged 18 to 30 in good health. Some clones in this sample may be carry-over from other donors' samples. The CDR3 runs from the conserved cysteine through the conserved F or W. The order of the fields is clone size, V gene, CDR3 protein. A row's size may be missing; if present it is once, few, many or a size class.

abundance: -; v_gene: TRBV28; CDR3aa: CASSRGQGFLYEQYF
abundance: -; v_gene: TRBV7-2; CDR3aa: CASSAWPTYEQYF
abundance: -; v_gene: TRBV27; CDR3aa: CASSSSPGLAGYTYEQYF
abundance: -; v_gene: TRBV19; CDR3aa: CASSSDPGPNTEAFF
abundance: once; v_gene: TRBV5-6; CDR3aa: CASSRQSPAYGYTF
abundance: -; v_gene: TRBV7-8; CDR3aa: CASSLGGTGYSQPQHF
abundance: -; v_gene: TRBV6-5; CDR3aa: CASLSGEGLPTQYF
abundance: -; v_gene: TRBV9; CDR3aa: CASSITGNSYEQYF
abundance: -; v_gene: TRBV9; CDR3aa: CASSVAGTGNEKLFF
abundance: few; v_gene: TRBV6-6; CDR3aa: CASSRTLMNTEAFF
abundance: -; v_gene: TRBV27; CDR3aa: CASSYGQGEYQPQHF
abundance: -; v_gene: TRBV9; CDR3aa: CASSVGSSSETQYF
abundance: -; v_gene: TRBV5-1; CDR3aa: CASSLSSGEAGEQFF
abundance: -; v_gene: TRBV6-1; CDR3aa: CASSEGGIHNTEAFF
abundance: -; v_gene: TRBV4-1; CDR3aa: CASSQDRSGFYEQYF
abundance: -; v_gene: TRBV7-3; CDR3aa: CASSPDRSEQYF
abundance: -; v_gene: TRBV28; CDR3aa: CASSLGSSYEQYF
abundance: once; v_gene: TRBV9; CDR3aa: CASSPGDWGEQFF
abundance: once; v_gene: TRBV11-2; CDR3aa: CASRLRDRAYEQYF
abundance: -; v_gene: TRBV11-2; CDR3aa: CASSSRTGGPPYEQYF
abundance: -; v_gene: TRBV15; CDR3aa: CATSRDGAGALGGYGYTF
abundance: -; v_gene: TRBV9; CDR3aa: CASSVGWRGDHEQFF
abundance: -; v_gene: TRBV11-2; CDR3aa: CASSLTSRVNTEAFF
abundance: -; v_gene: TRBV5-1; CDR3aa: CASSYGTAYEQYF
abundance: -; v_gene: TRBV6-1; CDR3aa: CASRTGTGVWDTQYF
abundance: once; v_gene: TRBV4-1; CDR3aa: CASSQGFGQNQPQHF
abundance: few; v_gene: TRBV9; CDR3aa: CASSSSGEYGYTF
abundance: -; v_gene: TRBV7-9; CDR3aa: CASSWSEDEQYF
abundance: -; v_gene: TRBV7-9; CDR3aa: CASSSTRASHNMDEQFF
abundance: -; v_gene: TRBV29-1; CDR3aa: CSGDRSESGYTF
abundance: -; v_gene: TRBV7-6; CDR3aa: CASSWDARSYEQYF
abundance: -; v_gene: TRBV11-1; CDR3aa: CASSPRVHEQYF
abundance: -; v_gene: TRBV28; CDR3aa: CASSLRGRRNTEAFF
abundance: once; v_gene: TRBV27; CDR3aa: CASSPSRGLADTQYF
abundance: -; v_gene: TRBV28; CDR3aa: CASSEEVGGKDTQYF
abundance: -; v_gene: TRBV21-1; CDR3aa: CASSKAQPGFSTEAFF
abundance: -; v_gene: TRBV5-6; CDR3aa: CASTQGANYGYTF
abundance: -; v_gene: TRBV7-9; CDR3aa: CASSQAGGYYNEQFF